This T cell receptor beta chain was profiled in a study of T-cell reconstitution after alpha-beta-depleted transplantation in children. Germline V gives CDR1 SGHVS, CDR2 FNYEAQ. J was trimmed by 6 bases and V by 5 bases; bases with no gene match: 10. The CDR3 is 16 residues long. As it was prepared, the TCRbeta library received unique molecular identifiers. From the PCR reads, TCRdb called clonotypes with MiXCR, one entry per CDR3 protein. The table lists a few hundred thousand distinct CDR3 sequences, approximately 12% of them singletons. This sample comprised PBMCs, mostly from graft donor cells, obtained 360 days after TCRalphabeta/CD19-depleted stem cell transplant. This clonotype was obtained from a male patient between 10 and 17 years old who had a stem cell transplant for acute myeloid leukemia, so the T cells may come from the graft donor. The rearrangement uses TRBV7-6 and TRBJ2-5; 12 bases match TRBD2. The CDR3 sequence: CASSPRLAGEGQTQYF. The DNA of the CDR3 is TGTGCCAGCAGCCCCCGACTAGCGGGGGAGGGGCAGACCCAGTACTTC. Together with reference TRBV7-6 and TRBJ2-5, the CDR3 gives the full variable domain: GAGVSQSPRYKVTKRGQDVALRCDPISGHVSLYWYRQALGQGPEFLTYFNYEAQQDKSGLPNDRFSAERPEGSISTLTIQRTEQRDSAMYRCASSPRLAGEGQTQYFGPGTRLLVL.